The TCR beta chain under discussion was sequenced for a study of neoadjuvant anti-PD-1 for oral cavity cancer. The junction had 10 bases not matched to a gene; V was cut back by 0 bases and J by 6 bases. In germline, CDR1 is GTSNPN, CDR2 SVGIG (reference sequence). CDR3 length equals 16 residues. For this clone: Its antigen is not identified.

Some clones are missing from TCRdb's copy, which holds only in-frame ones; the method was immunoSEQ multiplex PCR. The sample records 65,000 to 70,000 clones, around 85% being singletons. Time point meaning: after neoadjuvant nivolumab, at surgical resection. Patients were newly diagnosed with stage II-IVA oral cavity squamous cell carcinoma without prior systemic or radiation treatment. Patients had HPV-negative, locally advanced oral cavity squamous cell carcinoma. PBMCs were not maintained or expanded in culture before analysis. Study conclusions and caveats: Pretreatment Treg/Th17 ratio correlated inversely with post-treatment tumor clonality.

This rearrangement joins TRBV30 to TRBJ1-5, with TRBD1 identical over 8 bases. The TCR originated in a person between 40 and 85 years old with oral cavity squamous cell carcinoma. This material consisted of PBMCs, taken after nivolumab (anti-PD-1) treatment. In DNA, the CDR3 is TGTGCCTGGAGTGTTCAGGTCTCAGGGGGCGGTCAGCCCCAGCATTTT. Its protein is CAWSVQVSGGGQPQHF.